The 31 T cell receptor beta chains in this list originate from one sample, sequenced in a study of T cell clonotyping in hematopoietic cell transplantation. Only in-frame clones appear in the TCRdb table, and some are missing; sequencing was by immunoSEQ multiplex PCR. Here the sample spans approximately 5,700 clones, 70% to 80% being singletons. The sample in question was peripheral blood mononuclear cells, obtained 100 days after allogeneic stem cell transplant. These receptors all come from a male patient between 60 and 69 years old who had an allogeneic stem cell transplant, so T cells may come from the graft donor. Some clones in this sample may be carry-over from other donors' samples.

This rearrangement joins TRBV7-2 to TRBJ2-7; D uncertain. V lost 1 base and J lost 4, with 11 bases in between. CDR3 length: 14 residues. Germline CDR1 reads SGHTA; CDR2 reads FQGNSA. In DNA form, the CDR3 reads TGTGCCAGCAGCTTAGTCGGAGACCATTACGAGCAGTACTTC. It translates to CASSLVGDHYEQYF.

The chain couples TRBV9 to TRBJ2-2; 9 bases are shared with TRBD2. Germline V CDR1 and CDR2: SGDLS, YYNGEE. The V and J ends lost 1 base and 3 bases, in that order; junction bases with no gene match: 19. The CDR3 sequence is 21 residues long. The CDR3 DNA reads TGTGCCAGCAGCGTAAGGGGCTCAGGCGGGAGGGCCGGGGTCGACACCGGGGAGCTGTTTTTT. Amino acid sequence: CASSVRGSGGRAGVDTGELFF.

This clone was seen once. The chain couples TRBV30 to TRBJ1-2, with D maybe TRBD1 (5 bases). Germline-derived CDR1 and CDR2 are GTSNPN and SVGIG (reference sequence). This CDR3 is built from 12 residues. Trimming shortened V by 4 bases and J by 0 bases, and 6 bases separated the two germline ends. The CDR3 nucleotides are TGTGCCTGGAAGGGACCTAACTATGGCTACACCTTC. Translating gives CAWKGPNYGYTF.

For this clone: Distinct nucleotide sequences in the sample also encode this CDR3. The rearrangement links TRBV19 to TRBJ2-6; D is ambiguous. The V gene's germline CDR1 is LNHDA and CDR2 SQIVND (reference sequence). Between the trimmed V and J ends, which lost 8 bases and 4 bases, there was a span of 9 bases. This CDR3 spans 13 amino acids. The CDR3 DNA is TGTGCCAGTCGTGTATCAGGGGCCAACGTCCTGACTTTC. Translating it yields CASRVSGANVLTF.

The rearrangement joins TRBV6-5 to TRBJ1-4, with D hard to call. The length of the CDR3 is 14 residues. Germline CDR1 is MNHEY and CDR2 is SVGAGI. V gave up 2 bases and J gave up 8 bases, with 12 bases separating them. This CDR3 is CASSYRVPEEKLFF. The CDR3 nucleotides read TGTGCCAGCAGTTACCGGGTTCCTGAGGAAAAACTGTTTTTT.

V usage is TRBV7-3 and J usage is TRBJ2-2, with D uncertain. The CDR3 has 14 amino acids. The V gene lost 1 base and the J gene lost 1 base, with 4 bases spanning the gap. Looked up from germline, CDR1 is SGHTA and CDR2 is FQGTGA. The CDR3 protein is CASSLNRNTGELFF. In DNA, the CDR3 is TGTGCCAGCAGCTTAAACAGGAACACCGGGGAGCTGTTTTTT.

The chain carries TRBV19 and TRBJ1-6, with D perhaps matching TRBD1 (5 bases). Germline lookup yields CDR1 LNHDA and CDR2 SQIVND (reference sequence). V was cut by 6 bases and J by 3 bases, with 12 bases left in between. The CDR3 has 15 residues. CDR3 nucleotides: TGTGCCAGTAGGCCGAGGGGAGTCTATAATTCACCCCTCCACTTT. It specifies CASRPRGVYNSPLHF.

DNA of the CDR3: TGTGCCAGCAGCATTTCACTAGCGGGAGTCGAAAATGAGCAGTTCTTC. This translates into CASSISLAGVENEQFF. This chain links TRBV9 with TRBJ2-1; TRBD2 aligns across 11 bases. The J segment lost 7 bases and the V segment lost 4 bases, leaving 10 bases of the junction unmatched. This CDR3 spans 16 amino acids. Germline V lookup: CDR1 SGDLS, CDR2 YYNGEE.

This clone came up a few times. This chain links TRBV25-1 with TRBJ1-2, with no clear D. The CDR3 is 13 amino acids. V lost 1 base and J 3 bases, leaving 6 bases between the germline ends. CDR1 MGHDK and CDR2 SYGVNS come from the germline V gene. The CDR3 bases are TGTGCCAGCAGTGAATGGACCTACTATGGCTACACCTTC. Protein product: CASSEWTYYGYTF.

V usage is TRBV5-1 and J usage is TRBJ2-7; 9 nucleotides agree with TRBD2. V was pared by 1 base and J by 6 bases, with 5 bases of the junction left unmatched. The CDR3 length is 14 residues. Germline V gene lookup returns CDR1 SGHRS and CDR2 YFSETQ. For the CDR3, the DNA is TGCGCCAGCAGCTTGCGGTCTAGCGGGGCCGAGCAGTACTTC. Translation: CASSLRSSGAEQYF.

This sequence joins TRBV6-9 and TRBJ1-2; no firm D call. V gave up 6 bases and J gave up 5 bases, with 13 bases separating them. Germline assignment: CDR1 MNHGY and CDR2 SVAAGI. The CDR3 is 13 residues long. The CDR3, as DNA: TGTGCCAGCAGCTATCTAAAGGAGTATGGCTACACCTTC. Its translation is CASSYLKEYGYTF.

The chain has TRBV19 and TRBJ2-7, with 11 bases that match TRBD1. The CDR3 extends over 15 amino acids. Looked up from germline, CDR1 is LNHDA and CDR2 is SQIVND (reference sequence). J gave up 9 bases and V 8 bases, and 15 bases lay outside the gene matches. CDR3 nucleotides: TGTGCCAGTTCCACTCGGCCGGGACAGGGGGTGGTGCAGTACTTC. It yields the protein CASSTRPGQGVVQYF.

About this clone itself: Other DNA sequences from this sample encode an identical CDR3 as well. The chain recombines TRBV6-5 with TRBJ1-2; D is unresolved. Trimming shortened V by 5 bases and J by 7 bases, and 17 bases separated the two germline ends. The CDR3 has 14 amino acids. CDR1 and CDR2 from the germline V gene are MNHEY and SVGAGI. The CDR3 DNA is TGTGCCAGCAGTCCTAACCCCGGGCGGGGTGGCTACACCTTC. This gives the protein CASSPNPGRGGYTF.

This chain's CDR3 is CASSSRLRDSQETQYF. CDR3 in DNA: TGTGCCAGCAGCTCCCGACTCCGGGACAGCCAAGAGACCCAGTACTTC. The chain links TRBV9 to TRBJ2-5, with 7 bases aligning to TRBD1. Per the germline V gene, CDR1 is SGDLS and CDR2 is YYNGEE. The V and J ends lost 4 bases and 1 base, in that order; junction bases with no gene match: 10. The CDR3 loop spans 16 amino acids.

This sequence joins TRBV30 and TRBJ1-1, with 11 bases identical to TRBD1. The CDR3 consists of 15 residues. V shed 2 bases, J shed 3 bases, and the junction held 5 bases outside the gene matches. CDR1 is GTSNPN and CDR2 is SVGIG in the germline V gene (reference sequence). CDR3 bases: TGTGCCTGGAGTCGCCGGGACAGGGGGTACACTGAAGCTTTCTTT. This sequence encodes CAWSRRDRGYTEAFF.

CDR3 sequence (DNA): TGCGCCAGCAGCCTCGGGACCAACGGGTACGAGCAGTACTTC. The encoded protein is CASSLGTNGYEQYF. The chain couples TRBV5-1 to TRBJ2-7; the D gene could be TRBD1 or TRBD2 (5 bases each). Trimming removed 4 bases from V and 4 bases from J, with 15 bases in between. The CDR3 totals 14 residues. Per the germline V gene, CDR1 is SGHRS and CDR2 is YFSETQ.

The J gene is TRBJ2-7, the V gene TRBV11-2; TRBD2 matches at 12 bases. CDR3 size: 16 residues. J lost 2 bases, V lost 4 bases, and 6 bases had no gene match. Germline V CDR1 and CDR2: SGHAT, FQNNGV. The CDR3 loop reads CASSSYRLAGAYEQYF. CDR3 bases: TGTGCCAGCAGCTCCTACCGACTAGCGGGGGCCTACGAGCAGTACTTC.

This clone was counted once. The chain joins TRBV7-3 to TRBJ2-5; TRBD2 might be the D (6 bases). The V gene lost 8 bases and the J gene lost 4 bases, with 20 bases spanning the gap. This CDR3 has 15 residues. Germline CDR1 reads SGHTA; CDR2 reads FQGTGA. CDR3 region: CASARDSGSPETQYF. As DNA, the CDR3 is TGTGCCAGCGCCAGGGATAGCGGCTCTCCAGAGACCCAGTACTTC.

The rearrangement uses TRBV7-3 and TRBJ2-1; D might be TRBD1 or TRBD2, each matching 5 bases. Trimming pared 5 bases from V and 0 bases from J, leaving 11 bases between. This CDR3 has 15 amino acids. Germline assignment: CDR1 SGHTA and CDR2 FQGTGA. This CDR3 reads CASSPGPSSYNEQFF. In nucleotides, the CDR3 is TGTGCCAGCAGCCCGGGGCCGAGCTCCTACAATGAGCAGTTCTTC.

V and J are TRBV7-9 and TRBJ2-7; D uncertain. Per germline, CDR1 SEHNR and CDR2 FQNEAQ (reference sequence). The CDR3 totals 12 residues. Between the trimmed V and J ends, which lost 3 bases and 5 bases, there was a span of 8 bases. This CDR3 is CASSFTANEQYF. In nucleotides, the CDR3 is TGTGCCAGCAGCTTCACCGCCAACGAGCAGTACTTC. Based on the CDR3 plus reference TRBV7-9 and TRBJ2-7, the full variable domain is DTGVSQNPRHKITKRGQNVTFRCDPISEHNRLYWYRQTLGQGPEFLTYFQNEAQLEKSRLLSDRFSAERPKGSFSTLEIQRTEQGDSAMYLCASSFTANEQYFGPGTRLTVT.

The chain is built from TRBV5-1 and TRBJ1-2; maybe TRBD1 (5 bases). CDR1 and CDR2 (germline): SGHRS, YFSETQ. Trimming cost V 0 bases and J 2 bases, with 8 bases left between them. This CDR3 spans 14 amino acids. CDR3 loop: CASSLGQRNYGYTF. The CDR3 DNA reads TGCGCCAGCAGCTTGGGACAGAGAAACTATGGCTACACCTTC. Combining the CDR3 with reference TRBV5-1 and TRBJ1-2 gives the whole variable domain KAGVTQTPRYLIKTRGQQVTLSCSPISGHRSVSWYQQTPGQGLQFLFEYFSETQRNKGNFPGRFSGRQFSNSRSEMNVSTLELGDSALYLCASSLGQRNYGYTFGSGTRLTVV.

V is TRBV30 and J is TRBJ1-3, with a weak D call TRBD1 (6 bases). V shed 3 bases and J shed 3 bases, with 9 bases lying between them. Per germline, CDR1 GTSNPN and CDR2 SVGIG (reference sequence). This CDR3 has 13 residues. DNA for the CDR3: TGTGCCTGGAGGGGGGGCATTGGAAACACCATATATTTT. Residues: CAWRGGIGNTIYF.

The chain recombines TRBV10-3 with TRBJ1-1; D gene ambiguous. The CDR3 runs 13 residues. The ends were cut back, 4 bases at V and 1 base at J, with 7 bases in the middle. Germline V gene lookup returns CDR1 ENHRY and CDR2 SYGVKD. CDR3 loop: CAISVTQNTEAFF. The CDR3, as DNA: TGTGCCATCAGTGTAACTCAGAACACTGAAGCTTTCTTT.

The rearrangement uses TRBV7-2 and TRBJ2-5; D remains unclear. The CDR3 covers 14 residues. The germline V and J ends were trimmed by 3 bases and 3 bases, with 11 bases remaining between them. The germline V gene encodes CDR1 SGHTA and CDR2 FQGNSA. The CDR3 loop is CASSFGQEKETQYF. The DNA of the CDR3 is TGTGCCAGCAGCTTCGGGCAGGAAAAAGAGACCCAGTACTTC.

J is TRBJ2-7 and V is TRBV9, with 8 positions matching TRBD1. This CDR3 is built from 12 residues. Germline assignment: CDR1 SGDLS and CDR2 YYNGEE. J was trimmed by 9 bases and V by 2 bases; bases with no gene match: 4. CDR3 DNA sequence: TGTGCCAGCAGCGTCCCAGGGGGCAGGCAGTACTTC. Its protein is CASSVPGGRQYF.

This sequence joins TRBV30 and TRBJ2-5; D is undetermined. CDR3 size: 13 residues. Trimming removed 2 bases at V and 5 bases at J, with 12 bases between. CDR1 GTSNPN and CDR2 SVGIG come from the germline V gene (reference sequence). The CDR3 DNA sequence: TGTGCCTGGAGTATGGCGGTTCTCGAGACCCAGTACTTC. Protein sequence: CAWSMAVLETQYF.

This clone was detected only once. The V gene is TRBV2, the J gene TRBJ1-5; the D is unclear. Germline V CDR1 and CDR2: SNHLY, FYNNEI. CDR3 length equals 13 residues. V shed 3 bases and J shed 7 bases, with 10 bases lying between them. The CDR3 DNA follows: TGTGCCAGCAGTGACGGCAGACTACAGCCCCAGCATTTT. Amino acid sequence: CASSDGRLQPQHF.

This clone was observed a handful of times. V gene TRBV7-8 combines with J gene TRBJ1-3; D not resolved. In germline, CDR1 is SGHVS, CDR2 FQNEAQ. The CDR3 sequence is 15 residues long. Trimming removed 0 bases from V and 0 bases from J, with 6 bases in between. CDR3 DNA: TGTGCCAGCAGCTTAGCGTGGGGCTCTGGAAACACCATATATTTT. Residues: CASSLAWGSGNTIYF.

The V gene is TRBV27, the J gene TRBJ1-2; no clear D. V was pared by 6 bases and J by 3 bases, with 11 bases between. Per the germline V gene, CDR1 is MNHEY and CDR2 is SMNVEV (reference sequence). The CDR3 spans 13 residues. CDR3 protein: CASSRHPDYGYTF. CDR3 bases: TGTGCCAGCAGCCGACACCCTGACTATGGCTACACCTTC.

CDR3 residues: CASRNTGELFF. CDR3 DNA: TGTGCCAGCAGAAACACCGGGGAGCTGTTTTTT. This rearrangement joins TRBV25-1 to TRBJ2-2; D is unresolved. The germline V and J ends were trimmed by 6 bases and 2 bases, with 1 base remaining between them. Germline CDR1 and CDR2: MGHDK and SYGVNS. The CDR3 runs to 11 residues.

The rearrangement joins TRBV2 to TRBJ2-1; 9 nucleotides line up with TRBD2. The germline gives CDR1 SNHLY, CDR2 FYNNEI. This CDR3 is built from 14 residues. Trimming cost V 3 bases and J 7 bases; bases outside gene matches: 4. The CDR3: CASSDSSGDNEQFF. CDR3 DNA: TGTGCCAGCAGTGATTCTAGCGGGGATAATGAGCAGTTCTTC.